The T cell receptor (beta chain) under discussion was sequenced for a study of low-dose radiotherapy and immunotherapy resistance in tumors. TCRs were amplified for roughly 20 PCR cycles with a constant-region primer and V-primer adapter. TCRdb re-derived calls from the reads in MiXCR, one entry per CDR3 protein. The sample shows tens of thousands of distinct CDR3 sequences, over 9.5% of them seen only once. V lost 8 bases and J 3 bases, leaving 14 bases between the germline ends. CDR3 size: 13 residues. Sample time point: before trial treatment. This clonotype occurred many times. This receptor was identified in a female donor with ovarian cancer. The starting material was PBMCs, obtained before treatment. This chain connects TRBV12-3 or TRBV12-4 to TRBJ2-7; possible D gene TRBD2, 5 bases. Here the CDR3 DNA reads TGTGCCAGCCTAAGGAACGGGATCTACGAGCAGTACTTC. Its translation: CASLRNGIYEQYF.